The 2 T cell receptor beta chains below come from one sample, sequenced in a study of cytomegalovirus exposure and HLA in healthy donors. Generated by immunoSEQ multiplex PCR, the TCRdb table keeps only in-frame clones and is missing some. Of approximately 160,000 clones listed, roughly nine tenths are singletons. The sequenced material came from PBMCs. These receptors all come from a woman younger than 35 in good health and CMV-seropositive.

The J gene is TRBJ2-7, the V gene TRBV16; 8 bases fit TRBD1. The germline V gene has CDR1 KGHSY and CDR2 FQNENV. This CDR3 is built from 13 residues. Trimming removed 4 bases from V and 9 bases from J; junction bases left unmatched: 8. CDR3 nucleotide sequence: TGTGCCAGCAGCCCTAATCCACAGGGGGGGCAGTACTTC. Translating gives CASSPNPQGGQYF.

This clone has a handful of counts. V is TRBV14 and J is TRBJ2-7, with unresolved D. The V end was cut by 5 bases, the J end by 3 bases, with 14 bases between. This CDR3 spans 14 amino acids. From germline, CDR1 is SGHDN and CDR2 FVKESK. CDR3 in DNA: TGTGCCAGCAGCTCAAGTCAAGGCGGCTACGAGCAGTACTTC. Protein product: CASSSSQGGYEQYF. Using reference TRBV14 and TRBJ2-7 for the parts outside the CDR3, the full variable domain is EAGVTQFPSHSVIEKGQTVTLRCDPISGHDNLYWYRRVMGKEIKFLLHFVKESKQDESGMPNNRFLAERTGGTYSTLKVQPAELEDSGVYFCASSSSQGGYEQYFGPGTRLTVT.